The 7 T cell receptor beta chains below come from one sample, sequenced in a study of T cells after yellow fever vaccination. TCRdb reprocessed the 5' RACE reads with MiXCR, giving one entry per CDR3 protein. Here the sample spans some 350,000 distinct CDR3 sequences, 8.5% to 10% being singletons. Sequences were derived from PBMCs, sampled on the day of the first yellow fever vaccination. These TCRs come from a man younger than 30 who received the YFV17D yellow fever vaccine.

The chain joins TRBV5-1 to TRBJ2-1; a possible D gene is TRBD2 (6 bases). Per germline, CDR1 SGHRS and CDR2 YFSETQ. The CDR3 runs to 16 residues. V dropped 0 bases and J dropped 0 bases, with 10 bases sitting between them. CDR3: CASSLGLASSYNEQFF. The CDR3 coding sequence is TGCGCCAGCAGCTTGGGGCTAGCGAGCTCCTACAATGAGCAGTTCTTC. Combining the CDR3 with reference TRBV5-1 and TRBJ2-1 gives the whole variable domain KAGVTQTPRYLIKTRGQQVTLSCSPISGHRSVSWYQQTPGQGLQFLFEYFSETQRNKGNFPGRFSGRQFSNSRSEMNVSTLELGDSALYLCASSLGLASSYNEQFFGPGTRLTVL.

This clonotype was counted only a few times. The chain links TRBV15 to TRBJ1-2; unclear D gene. Germline V lookup: CDR1 LNHNV, CDR2 YYDKDF (reference sequence). The germline V and J ends were trimmed by 0 bases and 4 bases, with 9 bases remaining between them. The CDR3 consists of 14 residues. CDR3 sequence: CATSRDRISYGYTF. The CDR3 DNA reads TGTGCCACCAGCAGAGATCGAATTTCCTATGGCTACACCTTC.

For this clonotype: Sequence at one end of the junction differs from germline and may be a read error. V and J are TRBV6-1 and TRBJ2-7; D is ambiguous. This CDR3 has 13 residues. From germline, CDR1 is MNHNS and CDR2 SASEGT. The CDR3 nucleotides read TGTACCAGCAGCCAGACTGTATCCTACGAGCAGTACTTC. The encoded protein is CTSSQTVSYEQYF.

The rearrangement uses TRBV5-5 and TRBJ2-4; either TRBD1 or TRBD2 may fit D (6 bases each). CDR3 length: 14 residues. V lost 2 bases to trimming and J lost 8 bases, with 14 bases between them. CDR1 SGHKS and CDR2 YYEKEE come from the germline V gene (reference sequence). The CDR3 bases are TGTGCCAGCAGCTTCTGGAGGGGGAGCGACATTCAGTACTTC. Translated, it gives CASSFWRGSDIQYF.

The DNA for the CDR3 is TGTGCCAGCAGCCAGGACGGGACTAGCGGGGGGAGGGATACGCAGTATTTT. This encodes CASSQDGTSGGRDTQYF. The chain employs TRBV4-2 and TRBJ2-3, with 15 bases identical to TRBD2. With 3 bases clipped from V and 6 bases from J, the junction kept 7 bases outside the gene matches. Germline-derived CDR1 and CDR2 are LGHNA and YNFKEQ. This CDR3 is built from 17 residues.

The J gene is TRBJ2-1, the V gene TRBV4-2, with 8 positions matching TRBD1. There are 15 residues in the CDR3. The V gene's germline CDR1 is LGHNA and CDR2 YNFKEQ. Trimming at V came to 4 bases and at J to 8 bases, leaving 10 bases not matched to a gene. CDR3 bases: TGTGCCAGCAGCCGAACGACAGGGGAGATCCATGAGCAGTTCTTC. This sequence encodes CASSRTTGEIHEQFF.

This clonotype was recorded at least ten times. The chain has TRBV6-5 and TRBJ2-7, with 7 bases aligning to TRBD1. CDR3 length equals 15 residues. V lost 0 bases to trimming and J lost 5 bases; unmatched junction nucleotides: 7. In germline, CDR1 is MNHEY, CDR2 SVGAGI. The CDR3 protein is CASSYSDRAGDEQYF. The DNA of the CDR3 is TGTGCCAGCAGTTACTCCGACAGGGCAGGGGACGAGCAGTACTTC.